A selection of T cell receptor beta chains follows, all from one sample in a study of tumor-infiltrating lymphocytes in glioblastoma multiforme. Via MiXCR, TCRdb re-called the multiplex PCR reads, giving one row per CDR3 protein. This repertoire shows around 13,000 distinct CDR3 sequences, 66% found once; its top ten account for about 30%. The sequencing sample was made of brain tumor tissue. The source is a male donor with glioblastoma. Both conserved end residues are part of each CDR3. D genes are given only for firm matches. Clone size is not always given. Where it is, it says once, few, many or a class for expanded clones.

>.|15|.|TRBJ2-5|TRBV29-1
TGCAGCGTTGAGGGGGACGGAGGAAGGGCAGAGACCCAGTACTTC
CSVEGDGGRAETQYF
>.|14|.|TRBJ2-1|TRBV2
TGTGCCTGCAAAAAACGTGGGACTGACAATGAGCAGTTCTTC
CACKKRGTDNEQFF
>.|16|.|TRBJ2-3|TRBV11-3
TGTGCCAGCAGCCCGCGACCCGGGTCTAGCACAGATACGCAGTATTTT
CASSPRPGSSTDTQYF
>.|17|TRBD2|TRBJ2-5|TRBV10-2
TGCGCCAGCAGTGAGTCTGGACTAGCGGTGTACCAAGAGACCCAGTACTTC
CASSESGLAVYQETQYF
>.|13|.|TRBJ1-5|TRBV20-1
TGCAGTGCTAGAGGGTCGGGCAATCAGCCCCCGCATTTT
CSARGSGNQPPHF
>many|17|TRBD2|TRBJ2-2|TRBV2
TGTGCCAGCAGTGACAGACTAGCGGGAGAAAGTAGCGGGGAGCTGTTTTTT
CASSDRLAGESSGELFF
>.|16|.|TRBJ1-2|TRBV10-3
TGTGGCATCAGTGAGCCGAGTGGCCGTACTAACTATGGCCACACCTTC
CGISEPSGRTNYGHTF
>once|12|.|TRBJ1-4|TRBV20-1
TGCAGTGCCCAGGATACTCGGAAATCCCTGTTTTTT
CSAQDTRKSLFF
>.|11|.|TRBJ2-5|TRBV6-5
TGTGCCAGCAGGTACAGGGAGACCCAGTACTTC
CASRYRETQYF
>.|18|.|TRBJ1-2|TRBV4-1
TGCGCCAGCAGCCAAGAAAGGCTTTCCCGCTACGGCAACTATGGCTACACCTTC
CASSQERLSRYGNYGYTF
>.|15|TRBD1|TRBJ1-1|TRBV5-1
TGTGCCAGCATGGGACAGGGGGCGGGTGGCATTGAAGCTTTCTTT
CASMGQGAGGIEAFF
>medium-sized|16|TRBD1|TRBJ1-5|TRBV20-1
TGCAGTGCTAGAGAGCCTAGACAGGGAGGCGGACAGCCCCAGCATTTT
CSAREPRQGGGQPQHF
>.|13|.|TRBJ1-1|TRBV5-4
TGTGCCAGCAGGGAGAACCCGAACACTGAAGCTTTCTTT
CASRENPNTEAFF
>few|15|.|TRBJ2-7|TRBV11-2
TGTGCCAGCAGCTTAGACCCGCCAGGGTTGAACGAGCAGTACTTC
CASSLDPPGLNEQYF
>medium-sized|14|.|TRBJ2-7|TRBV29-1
TGCAGCGTTGTAGGGCCAGTAAATACCTACGAGCAGTACTTC
CSVVGPVNTYEQYF
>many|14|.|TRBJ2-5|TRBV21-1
TGTGCCAAAGGGACAGGGGGCGGCCAAGAGACCCAGTACTTC
CAKGTGGGQETQYF
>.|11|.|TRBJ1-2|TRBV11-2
TGTGCCAGATCAGGCTTAGGAGGCTACACCTTC
CARSGLGGYTF
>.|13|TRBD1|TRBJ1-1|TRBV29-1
TGCAGCGAACGACAGGGGCTAAAAACTGAAGCTTTCTTT
CSERQGLKTEAFF
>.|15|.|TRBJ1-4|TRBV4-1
TGCGCCAGCTCGAAACCGGATCGCGAGCTTGAAAAACTGTTTTTT
CASSKPDRELEKLFF
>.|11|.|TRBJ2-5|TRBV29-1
TGCAGCAGGCAGGGGGGAGAGACCCAATACTTC
CSRQGGETQYF
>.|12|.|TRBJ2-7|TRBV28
TGTGTCAGCAGTTTTTTGACCTACGATCAGTACTTC
CVSSFLTYDQYF
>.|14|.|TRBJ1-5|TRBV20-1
TGCAGTGCTAGTCGACCGACAGGTGTGTCGTCCCAGCATTTT
CSASRPTGVSSQHF
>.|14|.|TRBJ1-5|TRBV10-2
TGCGCCAGCAGTGAGTCGAGGGGGGGTCTGCCCCGGCATTTT
CASSESRGGLPRHF
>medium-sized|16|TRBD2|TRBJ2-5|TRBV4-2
TGTGCCAGCAGCCAGGGGACTAGCGGGGCCCAAGAGACCCAGTACTTC
CASSQGTSGAQETQYF
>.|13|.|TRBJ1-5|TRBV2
TGTGCCAGCACCCAAATAAGTTCTCAGCCCCAGCATTTT
CASTQISSQPQHF
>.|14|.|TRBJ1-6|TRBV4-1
TGCGCCAGCCAAAACCTGGCATCGGGTTTCACCCTCCACTTT
CASQNLASGFTLHF
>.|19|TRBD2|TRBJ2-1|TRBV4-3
TGCGCCAGCAGCCAAGCCCTGGGACTAGCGGGAGCGCGAGACAATGAGCAGTTCTTC
CASSQALGLAGARDNEQFF
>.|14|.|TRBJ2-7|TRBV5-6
TGTGCCAGGAGCTTGGGACGGAGCTCCCACGAGCAGTACTTC
CARSLGRSSHEQYF
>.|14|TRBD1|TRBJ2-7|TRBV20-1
TGCAGTGCTAGAGATCGACAGGGGGCAGACGAGCAGTACTTC
CSARDRQGADEQYF
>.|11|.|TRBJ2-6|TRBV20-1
TGCAGTGCGGAAAATGCCAACGTCCTGACTTTC
CSAENANVLTF
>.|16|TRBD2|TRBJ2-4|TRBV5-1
TGCGCCAGCAGCTTGTGTGTAGGAGGCGGGAGGAACATTCAGTACTTC
CASSLCVGGGRNIQYF
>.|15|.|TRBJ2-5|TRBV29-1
TGCAGCGTTGGTGAACACAGCCGCCACCAAGAGACCCAGTACTTC
CSVGEHSRHQETQYF
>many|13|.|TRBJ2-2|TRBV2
TGTGCCAGCAGTGAGCAGAACACCGGGGAGCTGTTTTTT
CASSEQNTGELFF